These 21 T cell receptor beta chains came from one sample sequenced in a study of blood T cell repertoires in COVID-19. Assay: immunoSEQ multiplex PCR; the TCRdb copy retains only in-frame clones and omits some. The sample yields approximately 94,000 clones, about 90% seen once. Sequencing was carried out using peripheral blood. These receptors were obtained from a man aged 25 to 40 in a cohort sampled during active COVID-19.

The chain uses TRBV2 and TRBJ2-7; D may be TRBD2 (5 bases). V lost 10 bases and J lost 3, with 16 bases in between. From germline, CDR1 is SNHLY and CDR2 FYNNEI. The CDR3 spans 13 residues. CDR3 loop: CATRTDGDYEQYF. In DNA, the CDR3 is TGTGCCACCCGGACGGACGGGGACTACGAGCAGTACTTC.

The chain carries TRBV3-1 (or the pseudogene TRBV3-2) and TRBJ1-1; no clear D. Germline loops: CDR1 LGHDT, CDR2 YNNKEL (reference sequence). CDR3 size: 14 residues. Deletions cut 4 bases from V and 5 bases from J, with 14 bases between. The CDR3 region has the DNA TGTGCCAGCAGCCGAGACGAGGTAAGGACTGAAGCTTTCTTT. Encoded protein: CASSRDEVRTEAFF.

This chain uses TRBV5-1 with TRBJ2-2; D is uncertain. The CDR3 has 11 amino acids. Germline assignment: CDR1 SGHRS and CDR2 YFSETQ. Between the trimmed V and J ends, which lost 2 bases and 7 bases, there was a span of 3 bases. CDR3 in amino acids: CASSFGGELFF. The CDR3 nucleotides are TGCGCCAGCAGCTTCGGCGGGGAGCTGTTTTTT.

V and J are TRBV6-5 and TRBJ2-5; D gene ambiguous. The CDR3 has 15 residues. V dropped 2 bases and J dropped 0 bases, with 10 bases sitting between them. From germline, CDR1 is MNHEY and CDR2 SVGAGI. Here the CDR3 reads CASSYGWRNQETQYF. The CDR3 DNA is TGTGCCAGCAGTTACGGTTGGCGGAACCAAGAGACCCAGTACTTC.

The genes are TRBV19 and TRBJ1-1; weak D call: TRBD1 (5 bases). This CDR3 spans 15 amino acids. Germline V gene lookup returns CDR1 LNHDA and CDR2 SQIVND (reference sequence). Trimming stripped 5 bases from V and 6 bases from J, with 19 bases between. The CDR3 sequence: CASSAGTGGRSEAFF. The DNA of the CDR3 is TGTGCCAGTAGTGCGGGGACCGGGGGGAGGTCTGAAGCTTTCTTT.

The gene calls are TRBV7-2 and TRBJ1-1, with D tentatively TRBD1 (6 bases). CDR1 SGHTA and CDR2 FQGNSA come from the germline V gene. The ends were cut back, 2 bases at V and 6 bases at J, with 10 bases in the middle. The length of the CDR3 is 13 residues. The CDR3 nucleotides are TGTGCCAGCAGCTTAAAACAGGGCGCTGAAGCTTTCTTT. Its protein product is CASSLKQGAEAFF.

This chain connects TRBV14 to TRBJ1-1, with D unclear. This CDR3 has 13 residues. The V gene lost 2 bases and the J gene lost 2 bases, with 6 bases spanning the gap. Germline V lookup: CDR1 SGHDN, CDR2 FVKESK. The DNA for the CDR3 is TGTGCCAGCAGCCAACAACTTAACACTGAAGCTTTCTTT. Amino acids: CASSQQLNTEAFF.

CDR3 protein: CASTLQGNTGELFF. CDR3 in DNA: TGTGCCAGCACCCTACAGGGAAACACCGGGGAGCTGTTTTTT. J is TRBJ2-2 and V is TRBV6-6; D may be TRBD1 (6 bases). Between the trimmed V and J ends, which lost 7 bases and 2 bases, there was a span of 11 bases. This CDR3 comprises 14 residues. Looked up from germline, CDR1 is MNHNY and CDR2 is SVGAGI (reference sequence).

The V call is TRBV10-3, the J call TRBJ1-2, with 8 bases aligning to TRBD1. The V and J ends lost 10 bases and 8 bases, in that order; junction bases with no gene match: 12. CDR3 length: 13 amino acids. Per germline, CDR1 ENHRY and CDR2 SYGVKD. In nucleotides, the CDR3 is TGTGCCAAAAGACAGACAGGGGATGGGGGCTACACCTTC. Translating gives CAKRQTGDGGYTF.

The DNA for the CDR3 is TGTGCCACCAGCAGAGATCCAACAATGAGCGATCCTAGCACCTTC. Translation: CATSRDPTMSDPSTF. The chain couples TRBV15 to TRBJ1-2; D is ambiguous. The CDR3 length is 15 residues. From germline, CDR1 is LNHNV and CDR2 YYDKDF (reference sequence). V lost 0 bases and J 13 bases, leaving 21 bases between the germline ends.

V usage is TRBV6-5 and J usage is TRBJ1-1; 7 bases fit TRBD1. After removal of 8 bases from V and 1 base from J, the junction contained 10 bases not matched to a gene. The CDR3 runs to 15 residues. Germline CDR1 and CDR2: MNHEY and SVGAGI. CDR3 nucleotides: TGTGCCAGCGGCCAACCGAGGGGGCGGAACACTGAAGCTTTCTTT. Its protein is CASGQPRGRNTEAFF.

CDR3 loop: CASSEASGGAHEQFF. CDR3 DNA: TGTGCCAGCAGCGAAGCTAGCGGGGGGGCCCATGAGCAGTTCTTC. The J gene is TRBJ2-1, the V gene TRBV6-4; 12 bases are a match to TRBD2. After removal of 6 bases from V and 8 bases from J, the junction contained 8 bases not matched to a gene. The CDR3 extends over 15 amino acids. Germline loops: CDR1 MRHNA, CDR2 SNTAGT.

The chain employs TRBV6-5 and TRBJ1-1; 9 nucleotides line up with TRBD1. The V gene's germline CDR1 is MNHEY and CDR2 SVGAGI. The CDR3 consists of 14 residues. The trim removed 4 bases at V and 5 bases at J, leaving 5 bases unmatched. CDR3 in DNA: TGTGCCAGCAGTTCCGGGACAGGGAGGACTGAAGCTTTCTTT. Translation gives CASSSGTGRTEAFF.

The chain joins TRBV5-1 to TRBJ2-3, with 8 bases that match TRBD1. Trimming removed 1 base from V and 1 base from J; junction bases left unmatched: 8. Germline V CDR1 and CDR2: SGHRS, YFSETQ. CDR3 length equals 17 residues. The chain's CDR3 is CASSLPRTGLGTDTQYF. CDR3 nucleotides: TGCGCCAGCAGCTTGCCACGGACAGGGCTCGGCACAGATACGCAGTATTTT.

This clone has only one observation. The V and J genes are TRBV2 and TRBJ2-5; D is unresolved. Germline CDR1 SNHLY, CDR2 FYNNEI. The CDR3 sequence is 13 residues long. V was pared by 3 bases and J by 11 bases, with 16 bases between. This chain's CDR3 is CASSDLQAVTQYF. The CDR3 region has the DNA TGTGCCAGCAGTGACCTCCAGGCTGTAACGCAGTACTTC.

The rearrangement uses TRBV7-2 and TRBJ1-6; D gene ambiguous. Trimming cost V 1 base and J 6 bases, with 13 bases left between them. The germline CDR1 and CDR2 sequences are SGHTA and FQGNSA. The length of the CDR3 is 16 residues. In DNA form, the CDR3 reads TGTGCCAGCAGCTTAGGAAGCGGACGGAGTAATTCACCCCTCCACTTT. Protein product: CASSLGSGRSNSPLHF.

In DNA, the CDR3 is TGTGCCAGCAGCCCTTCCCCCGGGGGGTATAATTCACCCCTCCACTTT. It encodes CASSPSPGGYNSPLHF. J is TRBJ1-6 and V is TRBV5-4; weak D call: TRBD1 (5 bases). The CDR3 covers 16 residues. Germline CDR1 SGHNT, CDR2 YYREEE (reference sequence). Trimming took off 4 bases at V and 4 bases at J, with 15 bases between the two ends.

The chain recombines TRBV11-2 with TRBJ2-1, with 9 positions matching TRBD1. The germline V gene has CDR1 SGHAT and CDR2 FQNNGV. V dropped 5 bases and J dropped 6; count of bases not matched to a gene: 2. CDR3 length: 13 residues. The CDR3 is CASSRDRANEQFF. The CDR3 DNA is TGTGCCAGCAGCCGGGACAGGGCCAATGAGCAGTTCTTC.

The chain joins TRBV15 to TRBJ1-6; unclear D gene. The CDR3 consists of 12 residues. Trimming cost V 4 bases and J 8 bases, with 6 bases left between them. Per the germline V gene, CDR1 is LNHNV and CDR2 is YYDKDF (reference sequence). The CDR3 is CATSKRDSPLHF. CDR3 bases: TGTGCCACCAGCAAGCGGGATTCACCCCTCCACTTT.

The chain joins TRBV6-6 to TRBJ1-5; 7 positions agree with TRBD1. Germline trimming cut 7 bases from V and 1 base from J; bases unmatched to any gene: 7. This CDR3 spans 15 amino acids. Germline V gene lookup returns CDR1 MNHNY and CDR2 SVGAGI (reference sequence). The CDR3, as DNA: TGTGCCAGCACCGACAGGGTCTTGAGCAATCAGCCCCAGCATTTT. As protein: CASTDRVLSNQPQHF.

This clone was seen only once. This sequence joins TRBV11-2 and TRBJ2-2; 8 nucleotides align to TRBD1. The CDR3 covers 15 residues. After removal of 1 base from V and 5 bases from J, the junction contained 3 bases not matched to a gene. Germline CDR1 SGHAT, CDR2 FQNNGV. CDR3 region: CASSLARGRTGELFF. CDR3 nucleotide sequence: TGTGCCAGCAGCTTAGCCAGGGGGCGGACCGGGGAGCTGTTTTTT.